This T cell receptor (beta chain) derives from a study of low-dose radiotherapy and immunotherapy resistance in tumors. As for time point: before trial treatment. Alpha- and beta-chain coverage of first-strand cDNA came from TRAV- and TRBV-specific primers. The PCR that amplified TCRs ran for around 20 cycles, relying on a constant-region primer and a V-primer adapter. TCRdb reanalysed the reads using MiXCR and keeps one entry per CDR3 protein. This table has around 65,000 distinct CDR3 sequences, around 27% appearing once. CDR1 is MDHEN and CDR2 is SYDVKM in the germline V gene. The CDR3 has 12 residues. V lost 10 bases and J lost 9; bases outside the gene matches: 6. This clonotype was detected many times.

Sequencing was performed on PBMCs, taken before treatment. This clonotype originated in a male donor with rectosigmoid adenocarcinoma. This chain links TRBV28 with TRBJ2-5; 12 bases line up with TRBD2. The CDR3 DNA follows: TGTGCCACCCGGACTAGCGGGACCTCCCAGTACTTC. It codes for CATRTSGTSQYF.